The rows below give T cell receptor beta chains drawn from one sample of a study of cytomegalovirus exposure and HLA in healthy donors. Some clones are missing from TCRdb's copy, which holds only in-frame ones; the method was immunoSEQ multiplex PCR. Of roughly 140,000 clones listed, around four fifths are singletons. The sequenced sample was PBMCs. These receptors were collected from an older woman in good health and CMV-seropositive. CDR3s leave out the opening cysteine and the closing phenylalanine or tryptophan. Only some rows state a clone size, as once, few, many or a class for expanded clones.

abundance: .
j_gene: TRBJ1-1
v_gene: TRBV28
CDR3aa: ASRDRGRWTTEAF

abundance: .
j_gene: .
v_gene: TRBV28
CDR3aa: ASSLGTAGSYEQY

abundance: .
j_gene: TRBJ1-2
v_gene: TRBV28
CDR3aa: ASRGQGTNYGYT

abundance: few
j_gene: TRBJ2-3
v_gene: TRBV5-1
CDR3aa: ASSLQGVGTDTQY

abundance: .
j_gene: TRBJ2-1
v_gene: TRBV11-3
CDR3aa: ASSSWASGENYNEQF

abundance: .
j_gene: TRBJ2-6
v_gene: TRBV7-9
CDR3aa: ASTLDRVYSGANVLT

abundance: .
j_gene: TRBJ1-3
v_gene: TRBV5-4
CDR3aa: ASSLDTSISGNTIY

abundance: once
j_gene: TRBJ2-6
v_gene: TRBV29-1
CDR3aa: SVVSGSTGANVLT

abundance: few
j_gene: TRBJ2-3
v_gene: TRBV14
CDR3aa: ASSQTLAGRTDTQY

abundance: .
j_gene: TRBJ2-5
v_gene: TRBV7-2
CDR3aa: ASSLRPSGIQETQY

abundance: .
j_gene: .
v_gene: TRBV6-5
CDR3aa: ASSREPSGRREQY

abundance: many
j_gene: TRBJ1-1
v_gene: TRBV6-1
CDR3aa: ASDLGANTEAF

abundance: .
j_gene: TRBJ2-7
v_gene: TRBV28
CDR3aa: ASTVPSGTYEQY

abundance: few
j_gene: TRBJ1-1
v_gene: TRBV19
CDR3aa: ASSETGRYATEAF

abundance: .
j_gene: TRBJ2-3
v_gene: TRBV7-2
CDR3aa: ASSRSGTTSTDTQY

abundance: .
j_gene: TRBJ2-4
v_gene: TRBV27
CDR3aa: ASSITGSQNIQY